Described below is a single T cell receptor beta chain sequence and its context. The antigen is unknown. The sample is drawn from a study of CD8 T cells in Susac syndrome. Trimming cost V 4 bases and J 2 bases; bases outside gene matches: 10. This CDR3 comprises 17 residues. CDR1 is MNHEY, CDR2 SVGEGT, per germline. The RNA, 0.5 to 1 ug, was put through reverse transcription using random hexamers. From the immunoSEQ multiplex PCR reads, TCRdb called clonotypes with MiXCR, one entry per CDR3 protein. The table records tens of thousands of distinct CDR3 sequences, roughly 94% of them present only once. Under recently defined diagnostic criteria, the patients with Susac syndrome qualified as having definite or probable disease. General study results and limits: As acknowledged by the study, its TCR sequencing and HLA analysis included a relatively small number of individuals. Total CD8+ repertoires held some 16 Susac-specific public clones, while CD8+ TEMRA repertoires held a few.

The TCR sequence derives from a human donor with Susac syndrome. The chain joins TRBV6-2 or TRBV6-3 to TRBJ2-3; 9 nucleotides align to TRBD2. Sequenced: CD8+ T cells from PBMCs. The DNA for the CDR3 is TGTGCCAGCAGTTTCTCCGTAGCGGGAGTTGCCACAGATACGCAGTATTTT. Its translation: CASSFSVAGVATDTQYF.